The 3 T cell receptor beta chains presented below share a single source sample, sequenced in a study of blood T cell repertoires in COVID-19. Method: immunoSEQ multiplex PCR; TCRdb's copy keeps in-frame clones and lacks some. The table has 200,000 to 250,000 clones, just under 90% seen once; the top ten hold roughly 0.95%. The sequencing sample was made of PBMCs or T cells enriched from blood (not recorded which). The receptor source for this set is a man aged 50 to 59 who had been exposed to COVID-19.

The chain's CDR3 is CASSSRGYGYTF. As DNA, the CDR3 is TGTGCCAGCAGTTCCCGAGGATATGGCTACACCTTC. V is TRBV28 and J is TRBJ1-2; D is ambiguous. Germline CDR1 is MDHEN and CDR2 is SYDVKM. V lost 4 bases and J lost 5, with 8 bases in between. The CDR3 extends over 12 amino acids.

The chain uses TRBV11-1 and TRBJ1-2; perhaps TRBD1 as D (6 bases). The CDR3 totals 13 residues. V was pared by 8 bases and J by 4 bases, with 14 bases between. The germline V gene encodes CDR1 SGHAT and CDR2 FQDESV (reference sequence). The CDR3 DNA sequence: TGTGCCAGCGACGGGGGGGCAGGCTATGGCTACACCTTC. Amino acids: CASDGGAGYGYTF.

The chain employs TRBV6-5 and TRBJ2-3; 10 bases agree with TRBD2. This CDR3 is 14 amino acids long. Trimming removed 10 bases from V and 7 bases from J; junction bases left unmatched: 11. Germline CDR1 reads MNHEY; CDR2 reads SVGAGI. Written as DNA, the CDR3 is TGTGCCACTAGTCCCGGGACTAGCGTAAATACGCAGTATTTT. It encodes CATSPGTSVNTQYF.